This TCR beta chain was captured in a study of blood T cells in healthy people across ages (dated by TCRdb to 2015 to 2017). Some background on the complete study: In model experiments, roughly one uniquely barcoded TCR beta cDNA molecule per two T cells was captured by template switching. To avoid experimental bias, donors of different ages were randomly spread across the sequencing lanes. The donors were split into four age groups: young (average approximately 16 years), middle-aged (39), aged (approximately 60) and long-lived (roughly 88). The study measured age-related changes in TCR beta repertoire diversity using deep sequencing normalized with unique cDNA molecular identifiers. Two additional independent replicas of 1 million unique cDNA reads from the same blood draw were analyzed for two donors (one aged 18 to 30 and one aged 80 or older). The research as a whole found: The CMV infection status of donors was not known, potentially confounding age-related changes in expanded clonotypes. Because profiling used bulk unsorted PBMCs, naive and antigen-experienced compartments could not be compared conclusively. Observed TCR beta diversity per million T cells fell roughly linearly with age, and a significant reduction was already apparent by age roughly 40. Compared with the aged group, the long-lived group had more naive CD4+ T cells, fewer expanded clones and increased TCR diversity, a pattern suggesting age selection. Total diversity estimates from one million sequenced T cells were considered lower bounds and underestimates. Observed TCR beta diversity correlated strongly with the percentage of naive T cells measured by flow cytometry.

The library was prepared using 5' RACE. For sequencing, an Illumina HiSeq 2500 was employed. A second roughly 6 to 12 cycle PCR used a sample-barcoded 5' primer and a J-beta primer mix. A template-switch 5' adaptor carrying 12 random nucleotides introduced a unique molecular identifier onto each TCR beta cDNA molecule. Each sample yielded at least 2.5 million CDR3-containing paired-end reads. All of the RNA was converted into first-strand cDNA using the Mint cDNA synthesis kit, with a TRBC-specific oligonucleotide serving as the primer. After uracil-DNA glycosylase treatment, a first 18-cycle PCR used universal primers M1SS and BC2_uni_R on all cDNA. In the source study's methods: For normalization, 1 million high-quality reads, each with a distinct molecular identifier, were randomly selected from each sample. Instead of being binned into consensus sequences, reads with shared molecular identifiers were discarded. MiTCR, run with a Q25 quality threshold and the strictest error-elimination algorithm, handled CDR3 identification, clonotype clustering and error correction. A nonparametric unseen species model using Euler transformation provided a lower-bound estimate of total TCR beta diversity. TCRdb passed the public sequencing reads through fastp at Q25 and MiXCR, retaining productive beta sequences. One record per CDR3 amino acid sequence lists the most common genes and DNA. It is TCRdb's table, rather than the study itself, that gives the V and J calls and clone size. The sample yields under 1,000,000 distinct CDR3 sequences; 35% to 50% were counted once. The ten largest clones represent roughly 18% of the sample.

The germline V gene (reference sequence) specifies MNHNY as CDR1 and SVGAGI as CDR2. The germline V and J ends show losses of 5 bases and 3 bases respectively, and no gene match explains 3 bases of the junction. The CDR3 measures 14 amino acids from cysteine to phenylalanine. This entry keeps only the CDR3 DNA: 42 bases, framed from base 1. Systemically healthy Caucasian individuals from Russia, over 30 in total and aged about 6 to 95 years, were included as donors. Each donor gave about 9.7 milliliters of peripheral blood, drawn into EDTA-treated Vacutainer tubes. Ficoll-Paque density-gradient centrifugation was used to isolate PBMCs, with at least 6.5 million obtained per sample. Total RNA was extracted from PBMCs with Trizol reagent, with at least 6 micrograms obtained per sample. The percentages of naive CD45RAhigh/CD27high T cells were determined by flow cytometry on a PBMC aliquot from every donor.

This clonotype was observed a single time. The antigen it recognizes is unknown. This may be a read error, as it is one base from a much larger clone. Sequencing was done on a sample of blood. This TCR was recovered from a man older than 75 in good health. Here the chain combines TRBV6-6 and TRBJ1-2; the junction holds 10 bases that match TRBD1. Here the CDR3 is given as CASSTGTGDYGYTF. Read as DNA, the sequence is TGTGCCAGCAGTACCGGGACAGGGGACTATGGCTACACCTTC.